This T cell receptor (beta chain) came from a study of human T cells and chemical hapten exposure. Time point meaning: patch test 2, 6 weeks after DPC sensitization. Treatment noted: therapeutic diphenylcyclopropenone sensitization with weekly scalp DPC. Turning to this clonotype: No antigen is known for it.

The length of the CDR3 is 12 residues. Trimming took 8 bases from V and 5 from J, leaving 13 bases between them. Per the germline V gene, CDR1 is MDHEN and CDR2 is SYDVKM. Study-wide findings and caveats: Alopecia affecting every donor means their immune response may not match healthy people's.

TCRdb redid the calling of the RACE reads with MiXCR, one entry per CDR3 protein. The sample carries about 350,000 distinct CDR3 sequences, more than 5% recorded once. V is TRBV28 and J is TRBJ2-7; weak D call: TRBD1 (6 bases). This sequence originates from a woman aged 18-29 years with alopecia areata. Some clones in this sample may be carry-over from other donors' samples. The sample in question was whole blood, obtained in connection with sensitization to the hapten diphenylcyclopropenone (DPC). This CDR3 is CASHRAIDEQYF. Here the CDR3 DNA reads TGTGCCAGCCACAGGGCAATCGACGAGCAGTACTTC.